This T cell receptor (beta chain) appears in the sequencing data of a study of graft-versus-host responses after intestinal transplantation. The repertoire was sequenced with immunoSEQ multiplex PCR; TCRdb's copy has only in-frame clones and lacks some. The table has some 4,000 clones, 85% to 95% seen once. The study, taken as a whole, reports: GvH clones were found in recipient marrow; some appeared first in ileum or blood.

On this clone: No antigen is known for it.

V dropped 5 bases and J dropped 16 bases, with 15 bases sitting between them. The CDR3 extends over 11 amino acids. Germline V lookup: CDR1 MDHEN, CDR2 SYDVKM. The specimen comprised PBMCs, sampled 11 days after intestinal transplantation. The chain joins TRBV28 to TRBJ2-4; TRBD1 or TRBD2 may be the D gene (5 bases each). This clonotype originated in a human patient who received an intestinal transplant, so some T cells may come from the graft donor. CDR3 amino acids: CASSPGTAEYF. Here the CDR3 DNA reads TGTGCCAGCAGTCCAGGGACCGCAGAATACTTC.